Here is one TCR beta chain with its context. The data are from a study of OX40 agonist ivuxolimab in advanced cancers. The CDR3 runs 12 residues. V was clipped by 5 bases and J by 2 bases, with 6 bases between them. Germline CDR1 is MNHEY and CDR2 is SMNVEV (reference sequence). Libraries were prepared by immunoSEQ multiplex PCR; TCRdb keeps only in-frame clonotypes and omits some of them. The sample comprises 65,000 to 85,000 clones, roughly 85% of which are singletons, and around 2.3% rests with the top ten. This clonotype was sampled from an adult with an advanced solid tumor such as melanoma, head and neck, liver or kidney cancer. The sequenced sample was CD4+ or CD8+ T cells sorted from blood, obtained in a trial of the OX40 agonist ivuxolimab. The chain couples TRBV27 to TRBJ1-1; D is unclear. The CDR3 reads CASSQANTEAFF. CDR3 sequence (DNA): TGTGCCAGCAGTCAAGCTAACACTGAAGCTTTCTTT.